This is a list of T cell receptor beta chains from one sample in a study of blood T cell repertoires in COVID-19. Assay: immunoSEQ multiplex PCR; the TCRdb copy retains only in-frame clones and omits some. The table has about 5,600 clones, 84% seen once. Sequenced material: peripheral blood. The receptors stem from a human donor in a cohort sampled during active COVID-19. CDR3s include the opening cysteine and the closing phenylalanine or tryptophan. Fields, in order: CDR3 DNA, CDR3 protein, clone size, V gene, D gene, J gene. A D gene is named only where the DNA matches it firmly. Clone size is given for some rows only: seen once, a few or many times, or a class if the clone is expanded.

CDR3 DNA: TGTGCCTGGAGTGGACTAGAAGCGCAGTATTTT
CDR3 protein: CAWSGLEAQYF
clone size: few
V gene: TRBV30
D gene: -
J gene: TRBJ2-3

CDR3 DNA: TGTGCCAGCATTCGACAGGGAAATCAGCCCCAGCATTTT
CDR3 protein: CASIRQGNQPQHF
clone size: -
V gene: TRBV28
D gene: TRBD1
J gene: TRBJ1-5

CDR3 DNA: TGCGCCAGCAGCCAACCCAGGACAGGGGGTAATTCACCCCTCCACTTT
CDR3 protein: CASSQPRTGGNSPLHF
clone size: -
V gene: TRBV4-1
D gene: TRBD1
J gene: TRBJ1-6

CDR3 DNA: TGTGCCAGCAGCGTAGGATGGAGACAGCCCCAGCATTTT
CDR3 protein: CASSVGWRQPQHF
clone size: -
V gene: TRBV9
D gene: -
J gene: TRBJ1-5

CDR3 DNA: TGTGCCAGCAGTTCACTAGGGGAGACCCAGTACTTC
CDR3 protein: CASSSLGETQYF
clone size: once
V gene: TRBV28
D gene: -
J gene: TRBJ2-5

CDR3 DNA: TGCGCCAGCGCCGCGGGGACCGGGGAGCTGTTTTTT
CDR3 protein: CASAAGTGELFF
clone size: few
V gene: TRBV10-1
D gene: -
J gene: TRBJ2-2

CDR3 DNA: TGTGCCAGCAGCCGAGAACAGGTGTACGAGCAGTACTTC
CDR3 protein: CASSREQVYEQYF
clone size: -
V gene: TRBV5-4
D gene: -
J gene: TRBJ2-7

CDR3 DNA: TGTGCCACCAGCCCGTCGTCGTACGGGGATTCCTACGAGCAGTACTTC
CDR3 protein: CATSPSSYGDSYEQYF
clone size: -
V gene: TRBV24-1
D gene: -
J gene: TRBJ2-7

CDR3 DNA: TGTGCCAGCAGTTGGTCGGGAGGAGAGACCCAGTACTTC
CDR3 protein: CASSWSGGETQYF
clone size: once
V gene: TRBV7-2
D gene: TRBD2
J gene: TRBJ2-5

CDR3 DNA: TGTGCCAGCAGCGTAAAGGCAGGGGATGTAAATTCACCCCTCCACTTT
CDR3 protein: CASSVKAGDVNSPLHF
clone size: -
V gene: TRBV9
D gene: -
J gene: TRBJ1-6

CDR3 DNA: TGTGCCAGCAGCTTAGACCCCCCAGACAGGGAGACTGAAGCTTTCTTT
CDR3 protein: CASSLDPPDRETEAFF
clone size: -
V gene: TRBV7-6
D gene: TRBD1
J gene: TRBJ1-1

CDR3 DNA: TGTGCAAGTCGCTTAGGCTTTTTCCTCAACAAACCGCTAGCGGGAGGCACAGATACGCAGTATTTT
CDR3 protein: CASRLGFFLNKPLAGGTDTQYF
clone size: -
V gene: TRBV12-2
D gene: -
J gene: TRBJ2-3

CDR3 DNA: TGTGCCAGCACCGCCGGCTCCAGGAATGAGCAGTTCTTC
CDR3 protein: CASTAGSRNEQFF
clone size: -
V gene: TRBV9
D gene: -
J gene: TRBJ2-1

CDR3 DNA: TGTGCCACCAGTGATTATACGCCAACAGGGATCTACGAGCAGTACTTC
CDR3 protein: CATSDYTPTGIYEQYF
clone size: -
V gene: TRBV24-1
D gene: -
J gene: TRBJ2-7

CDR3 DNA: TGTGCCAGCAGCTTAGACAGAACCTATAATTCACCCCTCCACTTT
CDR3 protein: CASSLDRTYNSPLHF
clone size: -
V gene: TRBV7-9
D gene: -
J gene: TRBJ1-6

CDR3 DNA: TGTGCCAGCAGCGCCTCCGGGACAGCCGGTGAAAAACTGTTTTTT
CDR3 protein: CASSASGTAGEKLFF
clone size: once
V gene: TRBV7-9
D gene: TRBD1
J gene: TRBJ1-4

CDR3 DNA: TGTGCCAGCAGTTATAGGGCGGACTTTCGGGGTGAGCAGTTCTTC
CDR3 protein: CASSYRADFRGEQFF
clone size: -
V gene: TRBV6-5
D gene: -
J gene: TRBJ2-1

CDR3 DNA: TGTGCCAGCAGTCCGCCAGAGTGGGAGGTTGCAGATACGCAGTATTTT
CDR3 protein: CASSPPEWEVADTQYF
clone size: -
V gene: TRBV28
D gene: -
J gene: TRBJ2-3

CDR3 DNA: TGTGCCAGCAGCCCAACCCTCTTAGCGGGGGTCACCGGGGAGCTGTTTTTT
CDR3 protein: CASSPTLLAGVTGELFF
clone size: -
V gene: TRBV7-2
D gene: TRBD2
J gene: TRBJ2-2

CDR3 DNA: TGCGCCAGCAGCTTGGGCTGGAGCTCCTACGAGCAGTACTTC
CDR3 protein: CASSLGWSSYEQYF
clone size: few
V gene: TRBV5-1
D gene: -
J gene: TRBJ2-7

CDR3 DNA: TGTGCCAGCAGCCTCGAACAGGCGTCTTACACTGAAGCTTTCTTT
CDR3 protein: CASSLEQASYTEAFF
clone size: -
V gene: TRBV3-1/TRBV3-2
D gene: -
J gene: TRBJ1-1

CDR3 DNA: TGTGCCAGCAGTCCCACAGGGGGCTTACCAGATACGCAGTATTTT
CDR3 protein: CASSPTGGLPDTQYF
clone size: few
V gene: TRBV27
D gene: TRBD1
J gene: TRBJ2-3

CDR3 DNA: TGTGCCATCAGTGAGGGTCGCAGGGGTAGCAATCAGCCCCAGCATTTT
CDR3 protein: CAISEGRRGSNQPQHF
clone size: -
V gene: TRBV10-3
D gene: -
J gene: TRBJ1-5

CDR3 DNA: TGTGCCAGCAGTTCCGGACAGAATCAGCCCCAGCATTTT
CDR3 protein: CASSSGQNQPQHF
clone size: -
V gene: TRBV5-4
D gene: -
J gene: TRBJ1-5

CDR3 DNA: TGTGCCACCAGTGATTTTGGCGCTGAAGCGGGACTCCCCACAGATACGCAGTATTTT
CDR3 protein: CATSDFGAEAGLPTDTQYF
clone size: once
V gene: TRBV24-1
D gene: TRBD2
J gene: TRBJ2-3

CDR3 DNA: TGTGCCAGCAGCTTGGGGGCGGCGAACACTGAAGCTTTCTTT
CDR3 protein: CASSLGAANTEAFF
clone size: -
V gene: TRBV7-8
D gene: -
J gene: TRBJ1-1

CDR3 DNA: TGTGCCAGCACTGTACAGGGTGGGCGTAGTGAAGCTTTCTTT
CDR3 protein: CASTVQGGRSEAFF
clone size: -
V gene: TRBV2
D gene: -
J gene: TRBJ1-1

CDR3 DNA: TGTGCCAGCAGTGACTCGGGGACTAGCGGGAGTAATGAGCAGTTCTTC
CDR3 protein: CASSDSGTSGSNEQFF
clone size: -
V gene: TRBV6-4
D gene: TRBD2
J gene: TRBJ2-1

CDR3 DNA: TGCAGTGTAGGGGGGGAGGATGGCTACACCTTC
CDR3 protein: CSVGGEDGYTF
clone size: once
V gene: TRBV20-1
D gene: -
J gene: TRBJ1-2

CDR3 DNA: TGTGCCACGGCAGGACAGGGCAGCACCGGGGAGCTGTTTTTT
CDR3 protein: CATAGQGSTGELFF
clone size: -
V gene: TRBV27
D gene: TRBD1
J gene: TRBJ2-2

CDR3 DNA: TGTGCCAGCAGTTACTCGATTCTATCGGGGTCTACCACAGATACGCAGTATTTT
CDR3 protein: CASSYSILSGSTTDTQYF
clone size: -
V gene: TRBV6-2/TRBV6-3
D gene: -
J gene: TRBJ2-3

CDR3 DNA: TGTGCCAGCAGTCCTAGCGGGAGCGGCTCCTACAATGAGCAGTTCTTC
CDR3 protein: CASSPSGSGSYNEQFF
clone size: once
V gene: TRBV6-4
D gene: TRBD2
J gene: TRBJ2-1

CDR3 DNA: TGTGCCAGCAGTGAATACAAGACTGGGGCCAACGTCCTGACTTTC
CDR3 protein: CASSEYKTGANVLTF
clone size: -
V gene: TRBV6-1
D gene: -
J gene: TRBJ2-6

CDR3 DNA: TGTGCCAGCAGTGCTAAGTTTGAGCAGTTCTTC
CDR3 protein: CASSAKFEQFF
clone size: -
V gene: TRBV2
D gene: -
J gene: TRBJ2-1

CDR3 DNA: TGTGCCAGCAGCCCTCCAGGTGGGGATACGCAGTATTTT
CDR3 protein: CASSPPGGDTQYF
clone size: once
V gene: TRBV5-4
D gene: -
J gene: TRBJ2-3

CDR3 DNA: TGCGCCAGCAGCCAAATCACAGATACGCAGTATTTT
CDR3 protein: CASSQITDTQYF
clone size: -
V gene: TRBV5-1
D gene: -
J gene: TRBJ2-3

CDR3 DNA: TGTGCCAGCACGAGGGGACAGGGGGCTGATACGCAGTATTTT
CDR3 protein: CASTRGQGADTQYF
clone size: -
V gene: TRBV6-5
D gene: TRBD1
J gene: TRBJ2-3

CDR3 DNA: TGTGCCATCAGTGAGACAGTAGCGGGGATCTACAATGAGCAGTTCTTC
CDR3 protein: CAISETVAGIYNEQFF
clone size: -
V gene: TRBV10-3
D gene: TRBD2
J gene: TRBJ2-1

CDR3 DNA: TGTGCCACCAAAAAGGACAGGTCCTCAATGCGAAACACCATATATTTT
CDR3 protein: CATKKDRSSMRNTIYF
clone size: -
V gene: TRBV15
D gene: TRBD1
J gene: TRBJ1-3

CDR3 DNA: TGCGCCAGCAGCGGAATTACAGGAATCGACGAGCCCCAGCATTTT
CDR3 protein: CASSGITGIDEPQHF
clone size: -
V gene: TRBV4-1
D gene: -
J gene: TRBJ1-5

CDR3 DNA: TGTGCCAGCAGCTTAACTAGCGGGAGCACAGATACGCAGTATTTT
CDR3 protein: CASSLTSGSTDTQYF
clone size: once
V gene: TRBV7-2
D gene: TRBD2
J gene: TRBJ2-3

CDR3 DNA: TGTGCCAGCAGCTTAGTTTCCGGACTATCCACCGCAGATACGCAGTATTTT
CDR3 protein: CASSLVSGLSTADTQYF
clone size: -
V gene: TRBV11-2
D gene: -
J gene: TRBJ2-3

CDR3 DNA: TGTGCCAGCAGTCTAGGGGCGAGATGGGACACAGATACGCAGTATTTT
CDR3 protein: CASSLGARWDTDTQYF
clone size: -
V gene: TRBV28
D gene: -
J gene: TRBJ2-3

CDR3 DNA: TGTGCCAGCAGCCTAATGACCGGGACAAAGTACTTC
CDR3 protein: CASSLMTGTKYF
clone size: -
V gene: TRBV28
D gene: -
J gene: TRBJ2-7

CDR3 DNA: TGTGCCAGTAGAACGTGGCGGGAGTTCTCAGATACGCAGTATTTT
CDR3 protein: CASRTWREFSDTQYF
clone size: -
V gene: TRBV19
D gene: TRBD2
J gene: TRBJ2-3

CDR3 DNA: TGTGCCAGCAGCAAAGCGGGAGGGCTCGGGAATGAGCAGTTCTTC
CDR3 protein: CASSKAGGLGNEQFF
clone size: -
V gene: TRBV7-9
D gene: TRBD2
J gene: TRBJ2-1

CDR3 DNA: TGTGCCAGCAGTCGCACAGGGCAGGCGGACACTGAAGCTTTCTTT
CDR3 protein: CASSRTGQADTEAFF
clone size: -
V gene: TRBV21-1
D gene: -
J gene: TRBJ1-1

CDR3 DNA: TGTGCCAGCAGCCCGGGGTGGACCAAAAACATTCAGTACTTC
CDR3 protein: CASSPGWTKNIQYF
clone size: -
V gene: TRBV7-3
D gene: -
J gene: TRBJ2-4

CDR3 DNA: TGTGCCAGCAGTCCTCGGACTAGCGGGATTAATGAGCAGTTCTTC
CDR3 protein: CASSPRTSGINEQFF
clone size: -
V gene: TRBV27
D gene: TRBD2
J gene: TRBJ2-1

CDR3 DNA: TGTGCCAGCAGCCAGGGAGAGACTGGAAACACCATATATTTT
CDR3 protein: CASSQGETGNTIYF
clone size: once
V gene: TRBV4-2
D gene: -
J gene: TRBJ1-3

CDR3 DNA: TGTGCCAGCAGTACTAGGGCCAGCGAGCAGTACTTC
CDR3 protein: CASSTRASEQYF
clone size: -
V gene: TRBV27
D gene: -
J gene: TRBJ2-7

CDR3 DNA: TGTGCCAGCAATGGACAGGGGGAGCTGTTTTTT
CDR3 protein: CASNGQGELFF
clone size: -
V gene: TRBV6-5
D gene: -
J gene: TRBJ2-2

CDR3 DNA: TGTGCCAGCAGTTACTCAACTAGCGGGCGGAACATTCAGTACTTC
CDR3 protein: CASSYSTSGRNIQYF
clone size: -
V gene: TRBV6-2/TRBV6-3
D gene: TRBD2
J gene: TRBJ2-4

CDR3 DNA: TGTGCCACCGCCCCCAGGAGGGCCTTGGGAGATACGCAGTATTTT
CDR3 protein: CATAPRRALGDTQYF
clone size: -
V gene: TRBV24-1
D gene: -
J gene: TRBJ2-3

CDR3 DNA: TGTGCCAGCAGCCCCGGGGGGACTAGCGGAGCATTTCTCAGCGGCGAGCAGTACTTC
CDR3 protein: CASSPGGTSGAFLSGEQYF
clone size: -
V gene: TRBV21-1
D gene: -
J gene: TRBJ2-7

CDR3 DNA: TGTGCCAGCAGTTCGACAGGTTACACTGAAGCTTTCTTT
CDR3 protein: CASSSTGYTEAFF
clone size: -
V gene: TRBV28
D gene: -
J gene: TRBJ1-1

CDR3 DNA: TGCGCCAGCAGCTTGGTGAACCCCGGCAATGAGCAGTTCTTC
CDR3 protein: CASSLVNPGNEQFF
clone size: -
V gene: TRBV5-1
D gene: -
J gene: TRBJ2-1

CDR3 DNA: TGTGCCACCCGACCGCCGGGAGGGAGCACAGATACGCAGTATTTT
CDR3 protein: CATRPPGGSTDTQYF
clone size: -
V gene: TRBV28
D gene: TRBD2
J gene: TRBJ2-3

CDR3 DNA: TGTGCCAGCAGCCCCCTGATGGCCCCCGTTCGGAGCTCCTACAATGAGCAGTTCTTC
CDR3 protein: CASSPLMAPVRSSYNEQFF
clone size: -
V gene: TRBV5-8
D gene: -
J gene: TRBJ2-1

CDR3 DNA: TGTGCCAGTAGTATAACTAGCACACTGTTTTTT
CDR3 protein: CASSITSTLFF
clone size: -
V gene: TRBV19
D gene: -
J gene: TRBJ2-2